What follows are 18 T cell receptor beta chains derived from one specimen sequenced in a study of T cell responses to AZD1222 COVID-19 vaccine. Only in-frame clones appear in the TCRdb table, and some are missing; sequencing was by immunoSEQ multiplex PCR. The sample lists 100,000 to 150,000 clones, 88% occurring once. The material was peripheral blood, obtained on day 0 of AZD1222 vaccination. The receptors here all came from an adult in good health.

The chain recombines TRBV7-2 with TRBJ2-7; no clear D gene. V lost 2 bases and J 1 base, leaving 9 bases between the germline ends. The germline V gene has CDR1 SGHTA and CDR2 FQGNSA. The CDR3 consists of 14 residues. The chain's CDR3 is CASSLSWSSYEQYF. The CDR3 nucleotides are TGTGCCAGCAGCTTAAGTTGGAGTTCCTACGAGCAGTACTTC.

The chain uses TRBV5-4 and TRBJ1-1; D gene uncertain. V was cut by 0 bases and J by 4 bases, with 19 bases left in between. Germline V gene data show CDR1 as SGHNT and CDR2 as YYREEE (reference sequence). The CDR3 consists of 17 residues. CDR3 sequence: CASSLGRGRLKFTEAFF. As DNA, the CDR3 is TGTGCCAGCAGCTTGGGCCGGGGTCGGCTGAAGTTCACTGAAGCTTTCTTT.

This chain joins TRBV10-3 and TRBJ2-7, with D tentatively TRBD1 (6 bases). The germline V and J ends were trimmed by 0 bases and 0 bases, with 15 bases remaining between them. The CDR3 totals 17 residues. Germline loops: CDR1 ENHRY, CDR2 SYGVKD. The CDR3 nucleotides read TGTGCCATCAGTGAGTCACTCTCAGGGGACAACTCCTACGAGCAGTACTTC. Amino acids: CAISESLSGDNSYEQYF.

This clone was seen a few times. The chain joins TRBV10-3 to TRBJ2-7; 10 nucleotides align to TRBD1. Germline lookup yields CDR1 ENHRY and CDR2 SYGVKD. CDR3 length equals 13 residues. The junction had 1 base not matched to a gene; V was cut back by 6 bases and J by 2 bases. CDR3 residues: CAIRTGGPYEQYF. CDR3 sequence (DNA): TGTGCCATCAGGACAGGGGGCCCCTACGAGCAGTACTTC.

The chain carries TRBV7-9 and TRBJ1-1; D call uncertain. V was trimmed by 7 bases and J by 0 bases, leaving 6 bases between them. The CDR3 runs to 12 residues. In germline, CDR1 is SEHNR, CDR2 FQNEAQ (reference sequence). CDR3 nucleotides: TGTGCCAGCACCCGGGTGAACACTGAAGCTTTCTTT. The encoded protein is CASTRVNTEAFF. Drawing the rest from reference TRBV7-9 and TRBJ1-1, the complete variable domain is DTGVSQNPRHKITKRGQNVTFRCDPISEHNRLYWYRQTLGQGPEFLTYFQNEAQLEKSRLLSDRFSAERPKGSFSTLEIQRTEQGDSAMYLCASTRVNTEAFFGQGTRLTVV.

The rearrangement joins TRBV29-1 to TRBJ2-1, with 8 bases that match TRBD2. The CDR3 covers 14 residues. V was pared by 7 bases and J by 7 bases, with 12 bases of the junction left unmatched. Germline V gene data show CDR1 as SQVTM and CDR2 as ANQGSEA. DNA for the CDR3: TGCAGCGGAACCGGGACTAGAGCCTCAAATGAGCAGTTCTTC. Residues: CSGTGTRASNEQFF.

This chain joins TRBV30 and TRBJ2-4; 9 bases fit TRBD1. Trimming took 3 bases from V and 1 from J; bases not matched to a gene: 1. The CDR3 has 14 amino acids. The germline V gene has CDR1 GTSNPN and CDR2 SVGIG (reference sequence). Here the CDR3 reads CAWSGQGAKNIQYF. As DNA, the CDR3 is TGTGCCTGGAGCGGACAGGGGGCCAAAAACATTCAGTACTTC.

The chain recombines TRBV2 with TRBJ1-6; TRBD1 might be the D (6 bases). The CDR3 runs 17 residues. V lost 4 bases and J lost 0, with 13 bases in between. Per the germline V gene, CDR1 is SNHLY and CDR2 is FYNNEI. Written as DNA, the CDR3 is TGTGCCAGCAGTGCCGGGACAAGAAGCTCCTATAATTCACCCCTCCACTTT. Protein: CASSAGTRSSYNSPLHF.

The chain's CDR3 is CASSHRGGGDTQYF. DNA of the CDR3: TGTGCCAGCAGTCACAGGGGAGGGGGGGATACGCAGTATTTT. The J gene is TRBJ2-3, the V gene TRBV28; D might be TRBD1 or TRBD2, each matching 7 bases. From germline, CDR1 is MDHEN and CDR2 SYDVKM. The CDR3 covers 14 residues. Trimming removed 5 bases from V and 6 bases from J, with 15 bases in between.

The chain links TRBV18 to TRBJ2-2; D remains ambiguous. Per the germline V gene, CDR1 is KGHSH and CDR2 is LQKENI. Deletions cut 1 base from V and 1 base from J, with 7 bases between. The CDR3 spans 15 residues. This CDR3 reads CASSPLDQNTGELFF. DNA for the CDR3: TGTGCCAGCTCACCACTGGACCAGAACACCGGGGAGCTGTTTTTT.

This rearrangement joins TRBV21-1 to TRBJ2-7; the table gives TRBD1 as D, unverified against the DNA. TRBV21-1 is listed as a pseudogene. This CDR3 has 14 amino acids. CDR3 sequence (DNA): TGTGCCAGCAGCAACCGGGACAGGGGCTACGAGCAGTACTTC. It codes for CASSNRDRGYEQYF.

In its sample, this clone was seen once. J is TRBJ2-7 and V is TRBV15; D is ambiguous. The CDR3 extends over 12 amino acids. The germline V gene encodes CDR1 LNHNV and CDR2 YYDKDF (reference sequence). The germline V and J ends were trimmed by 2 bases and 4 bases, with 6 bases remaining between them. CDR3 in amino acids: CATSRLGYEQYF. The CDR3 region has the DNA TGTGCCACCAGCAGACTCGGTTACGAGCAGTACTTC.

The chain uses TRBV28 and TRBJ1-1; possible D gene TRBD1, 5 bases. In germline, CDR1 is MDHEN, CDR2 SYDVKM. The CDR3 runs to 14 residues. V was shortened by 4 bases and J by 1 base, with 10 bases between the two germline ends. The CDR3 DNA reads TGTGCCAGCAGTTCCTTCGGGGGGAACACTGAAGCTTTCTTT. It yields the protein CASSSFGGNTEAFF.

The chain has TRBV5-1 and TRBJ2-7; D not resolved. The ends were cut back, 1 base at V and 2 bases at J, with 10 bases in the middle. The CDR3 covers 14 residues. The germline V gene encodes CDR1 SGHRS and CDR2 YFSETQ. CDR3 region: CASSLSDSAYEQYF. CDR3 DNA: TGCGCCAGCAGCTTGTCAGACTCAGCCTACGAGCAGTACTTC.

This chain links TRBV7-6 with TRBJ2-5, with D possibly matching TRBD2 (6 bases). The CDR3 covers 12 residues. With 11 bases removed from V and 1 base from J, the gap between germline ends came to 11 bases. Germline V gene lookup returns CDR1 SGHVS and CDR2 FNYEAQ. This chain's CDR3 is CASEGPQETQYF. CDR3 DNA: TGTGCCTCGGAGGGGCCCCAAGAGACCCAGTACTTC.

The chain links TRBV5-1 to TRBJ2-5; weak D call: TRBD1 (7 bases). This CDR3 is 15 amino acids long. Germline loops: CDR1 SGHRS, CDR2 YFSETQ. The V end lost 0 bases, the J end lost 5 bases, and 14 bases lay between the germline ends. The CDR3 coding sequence is TGCGCCAGCAGCTTGGATACAGGGGCGGGGGAGACCCAGTACTTC. As protein: CASSLDTGAGETQYF.

The V call is TRBV5-1, the J call TRBJ2-5, with 8 positions matching TRBD1. V lost 0 bases, J lost 2 bases, and 6 bases stayed unmatched. There are 16 residues in the CDR3. Germline lookup yields CDR1 SGHRS and CDR2 YFSETQ. The DNA for the CDR3 is TGCGCCAGCAGCTTGGTCGGACAGGGTTTTCAAGAGACCCAGTACTTC. As protein: CASSLVGQGFQETQYF.

The rearrangement joins TRBV11-2 to TRBJ2-7; 10 nucleotides align to TRBD2. The J segment lost 9 bases and the V segment lost 8 bases, leaving 13 bases of the junction unmatched. There are 14 residues in the CDR3. The germline V gene encodes CDR1 SGHAT and CDR2 FQNNGV. The CDR3 sequence: CASRKPGLASRQYF. The CDR3 coding sequence is TGTGCCAGCCGCAAACCGGGACTAGCGAGTAGGCAGTACTTC.